The entry that follows covers one T cell receptor beta chain sequence. Its antigen is currently unknown. The record originates from a study of cytomegalovirus exposure and HLA in healthy donors. Study outcomes and limitations: Earlier results showed most TCR beta V segments being productive about 87% or about 30% of the time. Later on, a genetic analysis was performed. It linked a missense variant in DCLRE1C with V- and J-gene trimming of TCR beta. An observed cluster of highly shared sequence variants was recorded as a likely sequencing artifact. Generally TCR sequences proved uncommon, though certain public TCRs appeared in numerous donors.

Primers: 60 Vbeta forward and 13 Jbeta reverse. Assay: immunoSEQ multiplex PCR; the TCRdb copy retains only in-frame clones and omits some. The specimen's table records some 120,000 clones. Trimming cost V 2 bases and J 3 bases, with 13 bases left between them. The CDR3 sequence is 15 residues long. Germline CDR1 reads SGHTA; CDR2 reads FQGNSA. The TCR was taken from a man aged 35 to 55 in good health and CMV-seropositive. Source material: PBMCs. This chain links TRBV7-2 with TRBJ2-5, with D possibly being TRBD1 (7 bases). CDR3 nucleotides: TGTGCCAGCAGCTTATTAGCAGGGGGGAAAGAGACCCAGTACTTC. This encodes CASSLLAGGKETQYF.